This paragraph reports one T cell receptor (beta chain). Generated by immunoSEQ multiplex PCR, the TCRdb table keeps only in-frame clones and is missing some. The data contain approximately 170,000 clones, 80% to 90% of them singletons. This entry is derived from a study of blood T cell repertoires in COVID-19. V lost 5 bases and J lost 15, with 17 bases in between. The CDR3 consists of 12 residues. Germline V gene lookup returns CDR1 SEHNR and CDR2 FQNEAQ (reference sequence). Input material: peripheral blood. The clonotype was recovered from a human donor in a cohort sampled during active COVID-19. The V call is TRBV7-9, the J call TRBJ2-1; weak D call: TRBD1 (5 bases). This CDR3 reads CASSPGSTPGFF. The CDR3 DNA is TGTGCCAGCAGCCCAGGGTCGACCCCGGGGTTCTTC.